The 19 T cell receptor beta chains listed next were all sequenced from one sample in a study of PD-1 blockade in classical Hodgkin lymphoma. Time point indicated: cycle 4 day 1 (C4D1), after more than five weeks of nivolumab. Exposure to brentuximab vedotin varied, and each patient had relapsed following autologous stem cell transplantation. Purification of CD4+ T cells from thawed PBMCs was performed via magnetic negative selection. Sequencing used immunoSEQ multiplex PCR; TCRdb keeps in-frame clones, though not all of them. The sample yields 20,000 to 25,000 clones, roughly 80% seen once. Source: CD4+ T cells from blood, taken before the fourth cycle of nivolumab. These receptors all stem from a human donor with classical Hodgkin lymphoma.

V usage is TRBV6-6 and J usage is TRBJ2-3, with 7 bases fitting TRBD1. The CDR3 runs 11 residues. The germline gives CDR1 MNHNY, CDR2 SVGAGI (reference sequence). J was trimmed by 10 bases and V by 2 bases; bases with no gene match: 0. The CDR3 nucleotides read TGTGCCAGCAGTTACCAGGGGGCGCAGTATTTT. Its translation: CASSYQGAQYF.

The CDR3, as DNA: TGTGCCAGCAGCTTGGTCGCGTCCTCGACCCTGTACGAGCAGTACTTC. This codes for CASSLVASSTLYEQYF. This chain connects TRBV5-6 to TRBJ2-7; D gene ambiguous. The CDR3 runs 16 residues. Trimming left V 0 bases short and J 4 bases short, with 17 bases between. Germline-derived CDR1 and CDR2 are SGHDT and YYEEEE. Looking up the rest from reference TRBV5-6 and TRBJ2-7 gives the full variable domain: DAGVTQSPTHLIKTRGQQVTLRCSPKSGHDTVSWYQQALGQGPQFIFQYYEEEERQRGNFPDRFSGHQFPNYSSELNVNALLLGDSALYLCASSLVASSTLYEQYFGPGTRLTVT.

The chain joins TRBV6-5 to TRBJ2-3; D is possibly TRBD2 (6 bases). V shed 6 bases and J shed 5 bases, with 12 bases lying between them. The CDR3 runs 13 residues. Germline CDR1 and CDR2: MNHEY and SVGAGI. CDR3 sequence (DNA): TGTGCCAGCAGCAGACTAGGCGGAGATACGCAGTATTTT. Translating gives CASSRLGGDTQYF.

The count of this clone is one. The chain links TRBV12-5 to TRBJ2-7; 8 nucleotides line up with TRBD1. Germline values: CDR1 LGHNT, CDR2 FRNRAP. The V gene end was trimmed by 7 bases and the J gene end by 5 bases; junction bases not matched to a gene: 13. The CDR3 contains 15 residues. CDR3 nucleotide sequence: TGTGCTAGTGCATCTGGGACAGGAAGTACGGACGAGCAGTACTTC. It codes for CASASGTGSTDEQYF. Drawing the rest from reference TRBV12-5 and TRBJ2-7, the complete variable domain is DARVTQTPRHKVTEMGQEVTMRCQPILGHNTVFWYRQTMMQGLELLAYFRNRAPLDDSGMPKDRFSAEMPDATLATLKIQPSEPRDSAVYFCASASGTGSTDEQYFGPGTRLTVT.

This chain joins TRBV19 and TRBJ2-7, with D perhaps being TRBD1 or TRBD2 (5 bases each). The CDR3 length is 13 residues. Germline loops: CDR1 LNHDA, CDR2 SQIVND (reference sequence). Trimming stripped 6 bases from V and 7 bases from J, with 16 bases between. CDR3 DNA sequence: TGTGCCAGTAGACTCATGGGGGAAATGGAGCAGTACTTC. This sequence encodes CASRLMGEMEQYF.

The V gene is TRBV19, the J gene TRBJ2-1; the D call may be TRBD1 or TRBD2 (6 bases each). Germline V lookup: CDR1 LNHDA, CDR2 SQIVND (reference sequence). The CDR3 spans 15 residues. V lost 3 bases and J lost 6, with 15 bases in between. This CDR3 is CASSMWGANLNEQFF. In DNA, the CDR3 is TGTGCCAGTAGTATGTGGGGGGCTAACCTCAATGAGCAGTTCTTC.

The chain employs TRBV4-3 and TRBJ1-4; 10 nucleotides match TRBD1. Germline assignment: CDR1 LGHNA and CDR2 YSLEER. The CDR3 spans 16 residues. V was pared by 1 base and J by 6 bases, with 5 bases of the junction left unmatched. The CDR3 here is CASSQAPGQGYEKLFF. The CDR3 nucleotides read TGCGCCAGCAGCCAAGCACCGGGACAGGGGTATGAAAAACTGTTTTTT.

The chain employs TRBV7-2 and TRBJ1-3; D is ambiguous. Germline CDR1 is SGHTA and CDR2 is FQGNSA. The CDR3 spans 17 residues. The V end was cut by 1 base, the J end by 0 bases, with 13 bases between. The CDR3: CASSLVPTESSGNTIYF. In DNA, the CDR3 is TGTGCCAGCAGCTTAGTCCCCACAGAAAGCTCTGGAAACACCATATATTTT.

This clone has a single count. V usage is TRBV9 and J usage is TRBJ2-3; no reliable D call. The length of the CDR3 is 14 residues. Per the germline V gene, CDR1 is SGDLS and CDR2 is YYNGEE. Trimming cost V 2 bases and J 2 bases, with 9 bases left between them. CDR3 amino acids: CASSVTGSTDTQYF. CDR3 in DNA: TGTGCCAGCAGCGTTACTGGGTCCACAGATACGCAGTATTTT.

This chain joins TRBV29-1 and TRBJ1-1; no definite D call. The CDR3 contains 14 residues. CDR1 is SQVTM, CDR2 ANQGSEA, per germline. V was clipped by 7 bases and J by 0 bases, with 15 bases between them. CDR3 bases: TGCAGCGGTGGCCGGACGGCTTTGAACACTGAAGCTTTCTTT. The encoded protein is CSGGRTALNTEAFF.

The J gene is TRBJ1-5, the V gene TRBV6-1; no clear D gene. Germline V gene data show CDR1 as MNHNS and CDR2 as SASEGT. Trimming cost V 2 bases and J 0 bases, with 11 bases left between them. CDR3 length: 16 residues. The CDR3 DNA sequence: TGTGCCAGCAGTGAACTTGCAGCTTATAGCAATCAGCCCCAGCATTTT. It codes for CASSELAAYSNQPQHF.

This chain joins TRBV9 and TRBJ1-4, with TRBD1 as a possible D gene (5 bases). Germline CDR1 reads SGDLS; CDR2 reads YYNGEE. The CDR3 has 16 amino acids. V lost 0 bases to trimming and J lost 2 bases, with 11 bases between them. CDR3 bases: TGTGCCAGCAGCGTAGCTCCCGGGGGGACTAATGAAAAACTGTTTTTT. Its protein is CASSVAPGGTNEKLFF.

The J gene is TRBJ2-6, the V gene TRBV4-2; D is unclear. V lost 0 bases, J lost 0 bases, and 3 bases lay in between. Germline CDR1 reads LGHNA; CDR2 reads YNFKEQ. The CDR3 loop spans 15 amino acids. The CDR3 DNA is TGTGCCAGCAGCCAAGATCTCTCTGGGGCCAACGTCCTGACTTTC. Translated, it gives CASSQDLSGANVLTF.

The chain carries TRBV2 and TRBJ1-2; TRBD1 aligns across 9 bases. In germline, CDR1 is SNHLY, CDR2 FYNNEI. There are 14 residues in the CDR3. With 4 bases clipped from V and 5 bases from J, the junction kept 5 bases outside the gene matches. CDR3 bases: TGTGCCAGCAGTGCACTGGACAGGGGTTATGGCTACACCTTC. Translation gives CASSALDRGYGYTF.

This chain connects TRBV7-2 to TRBJ1-2; D perhaps matches TRBD1 (5 bases). The CDR3 has 14 residues. The V end lost 3 bases, the J end lost 8 bases, and 16 bases lay between the germline ends. Germline-derived CDR1 and CDR2 are SGHTA and FQGNSA. CDR3 nucleotide sequence: TGTGCCAGCAGCTTGGCGGGGGGTTTCGGAGGCTACACCTTC. Translating it yields CASSLAGGFGGYTF.

This clone has only a few counts. This chain connects TRBV18 to TRBJ1-3, with a weak D call TRBD1 (6 bases). From germline, CDR1 is KGHSH and CDR2 LQKENI. The V gene lost 5 bases and the J gene lost 3 bases, with 11 bases spanning the gap. The length of the CDR3 is 14 residues. For the CDR3, the DNA is TGTGCCAGCTCATTACAGGGACTTGGAAACACCATATATTTT. Translation gives CASSLQGLGNTIYF.

The V call is TRBV18, the J call TRBJ1-2, with D possibly TRBD1 on 5 matching bases. Germline V gives CDR1 KGHSH, CDR2 LQKENI. The CDR3 runs to 14 residues. V lost 2 bases, J lost 6 bases, and 13 bases lay in between. This CDR3 is CASSPRGGVNGYTF. The CDR3 nucleotides read TGTGCCAGCTCACCAAGGGGAGGTGTTAATGGCTACACCTTC. Full variable domain (rest looked up from reference TRBV18 and TRBJ1-2): NAGVMQNPRHLVRRRGQEARLRCSPMKGHSHVYWYRQLPEEGLKFMVYLQKENIIDESGMPKERFSAEFPKEGPSILRIQQVVRGDSAAYFCASSPRGGVNGYTFGSGTRLTVV.

Remarks on this clone: One end of the junction varies from germline; a read error may be responsible. V usage is TRBV28 and J usage is TRBJ2-7; 7 bases map to TRBD1. This CDR3 spans 13 amino acids. Germline CDR1 is MDHEN and CDR2 is SYDVKM. CDR3 amino acids: CASSDTRDSSLSF. The CDR3 coding sequence is TGTGCCAGCAGCGATACAAGGGACAGTAGTTTATCCTTC. Using reference TRBV28 and TRBJ2-7 for the parts outside the CDR3, the full variable domain is DVKVTQSSRYLVKRTGEKVFLECVQDMDHENMFWYRQDPGLGLRLIYFSYDVKMKEKGDIPEGYSVSREKKERFSLILESASTNQTSMYLCASSDTRDSSLSFGPGTRLTVT.

This clone appeared a single time. The chain uses TRBV2 and TRBJ2-7; 9 nucleotides agree with TRBD2. The CDR3 totals 15 residues. CDR1 is SNHLY, CDR2 FYNNEI, per germline. The V gene end was trimmed by 7 bases and the J gene end by 6 bases; junction bases not matched to a gene: 13. The CDR3 DNA follows: TGTGCCAGCATCCCCCTTGCGGGGGGGCGTGGCGAGCAGTACTTC. This codes for CASIPLAGGRGEQYF.